This record looks at one T cell receptor beta chain sequence and its context. This clonotype was seen a handful of times. This receptor's antigen is unknown. Base qualities are not provided; no much larger clone lies one nucleotide away. Measured from the cysteine to the phenylalanine, the CDR3 is 15 residues long. Solely the CDR3 DNA is kept, with 45 bases framed from the first base. The trim is 6 bases for V and 4 bases for J, with a gap of 15 bases between the germline ends. For CDR1 and CDR2, the germline V gene (reference sequence) lists PRHDT and FYEKMQ. The sample's time point label, decoded: patch test 1, 2 weeks after DPC sensitization. Reading the label with the study, this specimen's treatment or condition is: therapeutic diphenylcyclopropenone sensitization with weekly scalp DPC. Blood at each patch-test visit was drawn before the patch test was applied. Patients were considered eligible if aged 18 to 70, diagnosed with alopecia and deemed suitable for DPC therapy, and patients were excluded if pregnant. Unfractionated whole blood was collected in Tempus Blood RNA tubes, and total RNA was extracted from that blood.

This entry is derived from a study of human T cells and chemical hapten exposure (dated by TCRdb to the early 2020s). With respect to the entire study: For sensitization, 2% DPC in acetone was applied to a 2 cm by 2 cm area of upper inner arm skin. Patients additionally received weekly therapeutic DPC doses to the scalp throughout the approximately 25-week study period. Patch testing was performed on the upper back with Finn chambers containing 0.01% DPC, and the patch tests were scored after 6 days according to International Contact Dermatitis Research Group standards. Most of the patients in the cohort were female, and the cohort covered alopecia areata with under or over 50% scalp involvement, alopecia totalis and alopecia universalis. The libraries were sequenced as a pool, and the TCR yield per sample differed mostly because of small variations in library volumes within the pool. The study tracked peripheral blood TCR repertoire changes in vivo during primary and secondary sensitization to the hapten diphenylcyclopropenone (DPC) in alopecia patients. Blood samples were taken from patients before sensitization (week 0) and at 2, 6 and about 24 weeks after DPC sensitization. Approximately 30 alopecia patients provided blood for TCR sequencing at one to four time points (pre-sensitization, 2, 6 and 24 weeks). The paper's findings and limits, for the study overall: Expanded TCRs formed significantly more large CDR3 similarity clusters than pre-sensitization or healthy control sets, consistent with antigen-driven responses. All patients had alopecia, a presumed autoimmune disease, so their immune response might differ from that of healthy individuals. After repeated subsampling, changes were observed in the strength of the expansion versus patch-test correlation and in the threshold at which the correlation became significant. Patch test score correlated positively with the number of PT1 expanded TCRs, reaching significance at thresholds 8, 16 and 32 but not at 4. The number of TCRs above 1 in 1000 frequency did not change with DPC sensitization; there was no evidence of global repertoire structure alterations.

Libraries were prepared through RACE. The instrument was a NextSeq 500. During library preparation, unique molecular identifiers were attached to individual cDNA molecules so that TCRs could be counted in a quantitative, reproducible way. From each blood RNA sample, both TCR alpha and TCR beta chains were sequenced. The authors processed their data as follows. Samples had a median of around 92,000 TCRs, with a range from roughly 23,224 to 750,000. V, J and CDR3 annotation of the TCR reads was carried out using the Decombinator software suite. For PS versus PT1 abundance plots, all samples were subsampled to the same number of TCRs (28,000). Expanded TCRs were defined as absent before sensitization and observed at least eight times at the 2-week time point. The raw public reads went through TCRdb reprocessing: fastp at Q25, MiXCR clone calling, in-frame beta chains kept. Duplicate CDR3 protein sequences are folded into a single record with the most common DNA and genes. TCRdb's processing, not the study's, gives the V and J calls here. The sample includes roughly 72,000 distinct CDR3 sequences, with about 9.4% observed a single time. Jointly, the top ten make up around 1.3% of the sample.

The receptor was isolated from a woman in her 50s with alopecia areata. Some clones in this sample may be carry-over from other donors' samples. This sequence uses TRBV13 and TRBJ1-4; the D gene cannot be named for sure. The specimen comprised whole blood, sampled in connection with sensitization to the hapten diphenylcyclopropenone (DPC). This receptor carries the CDR3 CASRLRWKSNEKLFF. The sequence in DNA is TGTGCCAGCAGATTAAGATGGAAGAGTAATGAAAAACTGTTTTTT.